The 31 T cell receptor beta chains listed next were all sequenced from one sample in a study of regulatory T cells in long-lasting Graves disease (dated by TCRdb to about 2021). The method was multiplex PCR. Sequenced using an Illumina HiSeq 4000. CDR3 regions were amplified by Arm-PCR with iRepertoire HTBI primers to construct TCR beta libraries. TCRdb took the public reads, trimmed them with fastp at Q25, ran MiXCR for clone calling and kept in-frame beta chains. Under each unique CDR3 protein, matching rows form one entry showing the most common genes and DNA. For this sample the table gives about 300,000 distinct CDR3 sequences, of which 15% to 20% were detected only once. The ten largest account for about 39% of the sample. This specimen's time point label, interpreted: newly diagnosed GD, antithyroid drugs for less than 3 months. For both TCR sequencing and RNA sequencing, RNA was extracted from PBMCs using TRIzol.

The specimen comprised peripheral blood mononuclear cells (PBMCs), sampled at new diagnosis, from a patient treated with antithyroid drugs. Source of these receptors: a female donor with Graves disease.

This clonotype showed up many times. The rearrangement links TRBV20-1 to TRBJ2-5; a possible D gene is TRBD2 (7 bases). The CDR3 covers 16 residues. The ends were cut back, 2 bases at V and 5 bases at J, with 21 bases in the middle. The germline CDR1 and CDR2 sequences are DFQATT and SNEGSKA (reference sequence). The CDR3 sequence is CSARSWGDGGRETQYF. CDR3 nucleotides: TGCAGTGCTAGATCCTGGGGGGACGGGGGGCGGGAGACCCAGTACTTC.

There are many counts of this clonotype. This chain connects TRBV11-2 to TRBJ2-2; TRBD2 is a possible D gene (5 bases). Between the trimmed V and J ends, which lost 1 base and 2 bases, there was a span of 17 bases. This CDR3 comprises 18 residues. Looked up from germline, CDR1 is SGHAT and CDR2 is FQNNGV. For the CDR3, the DNA is TGTGCCAGCAGCTTAGGGTTTGCCCAGCGGACTAACACCGGGGAGCTGTTTTTT. This codes for CASSLGFAQRTNTGELFF.

The table lists this clonotype with many counts. V is TRBV24-1 and J is TRBJ1-2, with 7 bases that match TRBD1. The germline V gene has CDR1 KGHDR and CDR2 SFDVKD. J gave up 8 bases and V 5 bases, and 19 bases lay outside the gene matches. The CDR3 consists of 17 residues. The CDR3 sequence is CATSAVVVGQVEEGYTF. Here the CDR3 DNA reads TGTGCCACCAGTGCCGTTGTGGTCGGACAGGTTGAGGAAGGCTACACCTTC.

In its sample, this clonotype was seen many times. The V call is TRBV6-1, the J call TRBJ2-1, with 9 bases matching TRBD1. The V gene end was trimmed by 5 bases and the J gene end by 3 bases; junction bases not matched to a gene: 5. CDR1 is MNHNS, CDR2 SASEGT, per germline. The CDR3 totals 15 residues. The CDR3 nucleotides read TGTGCCAGCAGTCCTGGACAGGGGAACTACAATGAGCAGTTCTTC. It translates to CASSPGQGNYNEQFF.

This clonotype was picked up many times. A read error may account for a junction end that differs from germline. The rearrangement uses TRBV10-2 and TRBJ2-7; 8 bases match TRBD2. Germline V gene data show CDR1 as WSHSY and CDR2 as SAAADI. The CDR3 loop spans 14 amino acids. The CDR3 DNA is TGCGCCAGCAGGCCTACTAGCGGCTCCTACGAGCTGTACTTC. The encoded protein is CASRPTSGSYELYF.

There are many counts of this clonotype. The V call is TRBV6-1, the J call TRBJ1-2, with 7 positions matching TRBD1. Germline V lookup: CDR1 MNHNS, CDR2 SASEGT. Trimming took 4 bases from V and 2 from J; bases not matched to a gene: 4. The length of the CDR3 is 14 residues. The CDR3 region has the DNA TGTGCCAGCAGTGTCACAGGGGAAAACTATGGCTACACCTTC. This gives the protein CASSVTGENYGYTF.

This clonotype appeared many times. The chain recombines TRBV12-3 or TRBV12-4 with TRBJ2-4; D unclear. V lost 6 bases to trimming and J lost 0 bases, with 15 bases between them. The CDR3 spans 16 residues. The CDR3 region is CASSQLRDLAKNIQYF. CDR3 DNA: TGTGCCAGCAGCCAACTACGAGACCTAGCCAAAAACATTCAGTACTTC.

Turning to this clonotype: This may come from a read error, since a much larger clone is one base off. The chain uses TRBV6-1 and TRBJ2-5; 11 nucleotides line up with TRBD2. CDR3 length equals 16 residues. Germline V CDR1 and CDR2: MNHNS, SASEGT. J gave up 11 bases and V 8 bases, and 19 bases lay outside the gene matches. CDR3 protein: CASLPVLAGVVNEQYF. The DNA of the CDR3 is TGTGCCAGCTTACCCGTACTAGCGGGAGTCGTGAATGAGCAGTACTTC.

The gene calls are TRBV14 and TRBJ1-5; 8 positions match TRBD1. Germline V CDR1 and CDR2: SGHDN, FVKESK. Trimming cost V 4 bases and J 10 bases; bases outside gene matches: 15. The CDR3 is made up of 16 amino acids. The CDR3 DNA is TGTGCCAGCAGCCGCAGGACCGGGACAGGCCTCCAACCCCAGCATTTT. It translates to CASSRRTGTGLQPQHF.

This clonotype was found many times. V and J are TRBV6-2 or TRBV6-3 and TRBJ2-3; 9 bases agree with TRBD2. The V and J ends lost 0 bases and 2 bases, in that order; junction bases with no gene match: 9. The CDR3 totals 18 residues. Germline loops: CDR1 MNHEY, CDR2 SVGEGT. CDR3 nucleotides: TGTGCCAGCAGTTACTCGACGACTAGCGGAGGGACCACAGATACGCAGTATTTT. It encodes CASSYSTTSGGTTDTQYF.

This clonotype was observed at least ten times. This chain uses TRBV7-2 with TRBJ2-4; D is perhaps TRBD1 (7 bases). V lost 6 bases and J lost 7, with 19 bases in between. This CDR3 region has 15 residues. CDR1 is SGHTA and CDR2 is FQGNSA in the germline V gene. CDR3 loop: CASSPKAGGRNIQYF. The DNA for the CDR3 is TGTGCCAGCAGTCCGAAGGCAGGGGGGAGGAACATTCAGTACTTC.

This clonotype was seen many times. This chain uses TRBV6-1 with TRBJ1-2, with a weak D call TRBD1 (6 bases). V was pared by 6 bases and J by 6 bases, with 14 bases between. Germline V gene data show CDR1 as MNHNS and CDR2 as SASEGT. The CDR3 extends over 13 amino acids. CDR3 nucleotide sequence: TGTGCCAGCAGCTCCGGCAGGGGCAATGGCTACACCTTC. Its protein product is CASSSGRGNGYTF.

This clonotype was detected ten times or more. This chain links TRBV24-1 with TRBJ2-1, with TRBD1 matching 7 bases. This CDR3 has 16 amino acids. V lost 4 bases and J lost 6; bases outside the gene matches: 11. CDR1 is KGHDR, CDR2 SFDVKD, per germline. The CDR3 nucleotides read TGTGCCACCAGTGACCGGGGACAGAGAAGGGCCAATGAGCAGTTCTTC. Protein sequence: CATSDRGQRRANEQFF.

This clonotype was picked up a small number of times. The rearrangement links TRBV28 to TRBJ2-7; D is undetermined. Trimming left V 3 bases short and J 3 bases short, with 21 bases between. The CDR3 has 17 amino acids. Germline CDR1 MDHEN, CDR2 SYDVKM. The CDR3 DNA reads TGTGCCAGCAGTTTCAACCCTGAGGACCCTGCAGGCTACGAGCAGTACTTC. This sequence encodes CASSFNPEDPAGYEQYF.

This clonotype appeared many times. The chain is built from TRBV9 and TRBJ2-7; tentative D call: TRBD2 (5 bases). V gave up 0 bases and J gave up 7 bases, with 14 bases separating them. This CDR3 spans 14 amino acids. The V gene's germline CDR1 is SGDLS and CDR2 YYNGEE. The CDR3 DNA is TGTGCCAGCAGCGTAGCTCCAGGAACGGGGGAGCAGTACTTC. Protein product: CASSVAPGTGEQYF.

There are many counts of this clonotype. The V gene is TRBV28, the J gene TRBJ1-2; 11 bases are shared with TRBD1. V trimming: 8 bases; J trimming: 4 bases; junction bases outside the gene matches: 3. The CDR3 length is 13 residues. Germline-derived CDR1 and CDR2 are MDHEN and SYDVKM. CDR3 protein: CASRDRGAYGYTF. The CDR3 DNA reads TGTGCCAGCCGGGACAGGGGGGCCTATGGCTACACCTTC.

Notes on this clonotype: Only one base separates this from a far larger clonotype, so it likely reflects a read error. The chain couples TRBV7-2 to TRBJ1-1; 9 nucleotides match TRBD1. This CDR3 comprises 14 residues. In germline, CDR1 is SGHTA, CDR2 FQGNSA. The CDR3 DNA is TGTGCCAGCAGCCCGCTCGACAGGGGGGCAGAAGCTTTGTTT. Translated, it gives CASSPLDRGAEALF.

This clonotype was observed at least ten times. The chain recombines TRBV6-1 with TRBJ2-3, with a possible D match to TRBD2 (6 bases). CDR1 and CDR2 (germline): MNHNS, SASEGT. The CDR3 sequence is 15 residues long. The V end was cut by 2 bases, the J end by 6 bases, with 15 bases between. CDR3 sequence (DNA): TGTGCCAGCAGTGAATTTACCCGGGAGATGGATACGCAGTATTTT. The encoded protein is CASSEFTREMDTQYF.

The table lists this clonotype with many counts. The chain is built from TRBV5-1 and TRBJ2-3; 11 nucleotides align to TRBD1. This CDR3 region has 17 residues. From germline, CDR1 is SGHRS and CDR2 YFSETQ. Unmatched junction bases numbered 9, after V lost 0 bases and J lost 6 bases. CDR3 residues: CASSLATGTGGYDTQYF. For the CDR3, the DNA is TGCGCCAGCAGCTTGGCCACCGGGACAGGGGGTTATGATACGCAGTATTTT.

Ten or more counts support this clonotype. The chain recombines TRBV6-1 with TRBJ2-7; 10 bases fit TRBD2. Losses at the gene ends were 4 bases for V and 1 base for J; bases not matched to a gene: 10. CDR1 is MNHNS, CDR2 SASEGT, per germline. The CDR3 totals 17 residues. DNA of the CDR3: TGTGCCAGCAGTGGGCGGACGGCGACTAGCGGGTCCTACGAGCAGTACTTC. Encoded protein: CASSGRTATSGSYEQYF.

This clonotype was seen ten or more times. Since the CDR3 does not end with the conserved phenylalanine or tryptophan, this likely comes from a read error. It is unclear where the CDR3 begins or ends on the DNA, so no DNA is shown, and the CDR3 is as TCRdb lists it. The chain carries TRBV11-3 and TRBJ2-1; the DNA was not used to check the table's D call, TRBD1. The CDR3 is 16 amino acids long, termini counted. In germline, CDR1 is SGHNT, CDR2 YENEEA. CDR3 residues: CASSLDSGQAYNEHFV.

In its sample, this clonotype was seen many times. The rearrangement links TRBV28 to TRBJ1-1, with a possible D match to TRBD1 (6 bases). With 3 bases removed from V and 4 bases from J, the gap between germline ends came to 12 bases. The CDR3 extends over 14 amino acids. The germline V gene has CDR1 MDHEN and CDR2 SYDVKM. The CDR3 DNA reads as TGTGCCAGCAGTTTCGGGGGCGGAGGCACTGAAGCTTTCTTT. Amino acids: CASSFGGGGTEAFF.

With regard to this clonotype: Since a far larger clone is one base different, this is likely a read error. The chain has TRBV6-2 or TRBV6-3 and TRBJ2-7; possible D gene TRBD2, 5 bases. The CDR3 contains 13 residues. Germline V CDR1 and CDR2: MNHEY, SVGEGT. The CDR3 nucleotides read TGTGCCAGCACGGTGGGAGCGACCTACGAGCAGTGCTTC. It yields the protein CASTVGATYEQCF.

This clonotype was counted at least ten times. The chain couples TRBV5-6 to TRBJ2-7; D possibly corresponds to TRBD1 (6 bases). The CDR3 runs 17 residues. V lost 0 bases and J lost 3, with 19 bases in between. The germline V gene has CDR1 SGHDT and CDR2 YYEEEE. CDR3 protein: CASSLAPGDARFYEQYF. As DNA, the CDR3 is TGTGCCAGCAGCTTGGCCCCAGGGGACGCCAGGTTCTACGAGCAGTACTTC. The full variable domain, completed using reference TRBV5-6 and TRBJ2-7, is DAGVTQSPTHLIKTRGQQVTLRCSPKSGHDTVSWYQQALGQGPQFIFQYYEEEERQRGNFPDRFSGHQFPNYSSELNVNALLLGDSALYLCASSLAPGDARFYEQYFGPGTRLTVT.

This clonotype was seen at least ten times. The chain uses TRBV29-1 and TRBJ1-2; D is unclear. Germline CDR1 and CDR2: SQVTM and ANQGSEA. There are 11 residues in the CDR3. Trimming shortened V by 5 bases and J by 8 bases, and 12 bases separated the two germline ends. CDR3 DNA sequence: TGCAGCGTTCCGAAGGTCGGCGGCTACACCTTC. This sequence encodes CSVPKVGGYTF.

On this clonotype itself: A far larger clone is one base from this, pointing to a likely read error. The chain joins TRBV6-9 to TRBJ1-1; no firm D call. Per the germline V gene, CDR1 is MNHGY and CDR2 is SVAAGI. V was cut by 3 bases and J by 1 base, with 6 bases left in between. The CDR3 length is 13 residues. The CDR3, as DNA: TGTGCCAGCAGTTACGTAGAGAACACTGAAGCTTTCTTT. As protein: CASSYVENTEAFF.

This clonotype was recorded many times. The CDR3 loop is CSARDGGVGVYEQYF. The CDR3 DNA is TGCAGTGCTAGAGATGGGGGGGTGGGAGTCTACGAGCAGTACTTC. The rearrangement links TRBV20-1 to TRBJ2-7; 7 bases match TRBD2. J gave up 3 bases and V 0 bases, and 8 bases lay outside the gene matches. Germline V gene sequence: CDR1 DFQATT, CDR2 SNEGSKA (reference sequence). CDR3 length: 15 residues.

A remark on this clonotype: A much more abundant neighbour one base away suggests this may be a read error. V is TRBV10-2 and J is TRBJ2-1; a possible D gene is TRBD1 (5 bases). The CDR3 length is 16 residues. Per the germline V gene, CDR1 is WSHSY and CDR2 is SAAADI. V was clipped by 2 bases and J by 0 bases, with 11 bases between them. CDR3 loop: CASSEGHESSYNEQFF. DNA for the CDR3: TGCGCCAGCAGTGAGGGACACGAGAGCTCCTACAATGAGCAGTTCTTC.

The chain carries TRBV4-2 and TRBJ2-5, with a tentative D call TRBD2 (5 bases). The CDR3 contains 17 residues. Germline assignment: CDR1 LGHNA and CDR2 YNFKEQ. Deletions cut 1 base from V and 5 bases from J, with 20 bases between. Here the CDR3 reads CASSQGRVGSRWETQYF. The CDR3 coding sequence is TGTGCCAGCAGCCAAGGTCGGGTAGGGAGTAGGTGGGAGACCCAGTACTTC.

Ten or more counts support this clonotype. This is likely a read error, given that the CDR3 carries no conserved phenylalanine or tryptophan at its end. Because the CDR3's place on the DNA is in doubt, the DNA is left out and the CDR3 is given as listed by TCRdb. This chain links TRBV30 with TRBJ2-5; the tabulated D call, TRBD2, remains unverified against the DNA. CDR1 is GTSNPN and CDR2 is SVGIG in the germline V gene (reference sequence). Termini included, the CDR3 measures 12 amino acids. CDR3 amino acids: CAWVAGTSGRGL.

The chain recombines TRBV10-3 with TRBJ2-7, with D unresolved. The V gene lost 7 bases and the J gene lost 1 base, with 14 bases spanning the gap. This CDR3 is 14 amino acids long. CDR1 is ENHRY, CDR2 SYGVKD, per germline. The CDR3 reads CAINPGRSSYEQYF. The CDR3 DNA is TGTGCCATCAACCCTGGACGGTCTTCCTACGAGCAGTACTTC.